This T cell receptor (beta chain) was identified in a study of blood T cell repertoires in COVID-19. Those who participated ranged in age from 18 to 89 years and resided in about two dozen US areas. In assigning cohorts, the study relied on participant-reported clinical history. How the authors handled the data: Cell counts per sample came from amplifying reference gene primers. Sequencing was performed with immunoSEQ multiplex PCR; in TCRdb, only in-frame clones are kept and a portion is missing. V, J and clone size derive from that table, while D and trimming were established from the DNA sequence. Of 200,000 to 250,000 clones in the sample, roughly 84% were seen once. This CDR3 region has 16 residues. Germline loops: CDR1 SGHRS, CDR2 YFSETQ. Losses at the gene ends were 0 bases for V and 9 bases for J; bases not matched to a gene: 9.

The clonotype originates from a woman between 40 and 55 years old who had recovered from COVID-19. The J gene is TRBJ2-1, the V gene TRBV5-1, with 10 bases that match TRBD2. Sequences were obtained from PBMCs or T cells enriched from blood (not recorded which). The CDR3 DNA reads TGCGCCAGCAGCTTGGTAGTAGCGGGAGGCGGTGGTGAGCAGTTCTTC. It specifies CASSLVVAGGGGEQFF. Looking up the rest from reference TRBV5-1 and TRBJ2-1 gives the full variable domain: KAGVTQTPRYLIKTRGQQVTLSCSPISGHRSVSWYQQTPGQGLQFLFEYFSETQRNKGNFPGRFSGRQFSNSRSEMNVSTLELGDSALYLCASSLVVAGGGGEQFFGPGTRLTVL.